Detailed here is one T cell receptor (beta chain). The data were obtained in a study of blood T cell repertoires in COVID-19. Study summary: The United States, Italy and Spain supplied acute and convalescent COVID-19 samples. T cells, B-cell-depleted T cells, or PBMCs supplied cDNA or gDNA.

In germline, CDR1 is SGHVS, CDR2 FQNEAQ. The V gene lost 2 bases and the J gene lost 4 bases, with 11 bases spanning the gap. The CDR3 loop spans 14 amino acids. Original analysis: Scientists estimated how many nucleated cells there were by amplifying reference gene primers. The table came from immunoSEQ multiplex PCR; TCRdb's copy has only in-frame clones and leaves some out. The V and J calls and clone size were taken over from that table, and D and trimming were inferred from the DNA. The table lists about 92,000 clones, about nine tenths of them singletons, with roughly 2% in the top ten. This sequence was found in a human donor with active COVID-19. The donor label of this sample is uncertain. The rearrangement links TRBV7-8 to TRBJ1-2; D unresolved. The material sequenced was peripheral blood. CDR3 sequence reads: CASSLIGQSYGYTF. As DNA, the CDR3 is TGTGCCAGCAGCTTAATTGGGCAGAGCTATGGCTACACCTTC. Together with reference TRBV7-8 and TRBJ1-2, the CDR3 gives the full variable domain: GAGVSQSPRYKVAKRGQDVALRCDPISGHVSLFWYQQALGQGPEFLTYFQNEAQLDKSGLPSDRFFAERPEGSVSTLKIQRTQQEDSAVYLCASSLIGQSYGYTFGSGTRLTVV.